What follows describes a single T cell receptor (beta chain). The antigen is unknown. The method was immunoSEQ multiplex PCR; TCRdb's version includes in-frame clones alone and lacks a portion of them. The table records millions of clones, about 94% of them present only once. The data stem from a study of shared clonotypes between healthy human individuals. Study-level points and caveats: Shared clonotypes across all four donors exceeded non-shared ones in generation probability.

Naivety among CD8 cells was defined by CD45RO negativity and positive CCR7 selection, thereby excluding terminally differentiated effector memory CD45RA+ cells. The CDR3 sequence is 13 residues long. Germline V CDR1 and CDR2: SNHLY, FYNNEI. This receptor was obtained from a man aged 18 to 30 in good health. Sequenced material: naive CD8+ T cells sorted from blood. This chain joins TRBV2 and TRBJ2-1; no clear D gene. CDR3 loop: CSKSPPPYNEQFF. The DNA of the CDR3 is TGTTCGAAGTCTCCACCGCCTTACAATGAGCAGTTCTTC.